Each of the 2 T cell receptor beta chains below was sequenced from the same sample in a study of T cell responses to AZD1222 COVID-19 vaccine (dated by TCRdb to the early 2020s). Explained via the paper, the time point label denotes: about 28 days (+/-7) after the second vaccine dose. Libraries were built with the immunoSEQ multiplex PCR assay. TCRdb carries this immuneACCESS record with in-frame sequences only. Its versions omit some clonotypes, under half of them owing to an unresolved V gene in the studies checked, with the rest unexplained. The sample has over 100,000 clones on record, about 90% of them singletons. The leading ten clones occupy roughly 4.4% of the sample. This specimen consisted of peripheral blood, obtained 28 days after the second AZD1222 dose. Every receptor here comes from an adult who received the AZD1222 COVID-19 vaccine.

The gene calls are TRBV19 and TRBJ1-5, with a tentative D call TRBD1 (5 bases). In germline, CDR1 is LNHDA, CDR2 SQIVND (reference sequence). Trimming removed 3 bases from V and 5 bases from J, with 8 bases in between. CDR3 size: 13 residues. Here the CDR3 DNA reads TGTGCCAGTAGTATTGACAGAGATCAGCCCCAGCATTTT. This codes for CASSIDRDQPQHF.

The V and J genes are TRBV4-3 and TRBJ2-1, with no clear D. The CDR3 loop spans 15 amino acids. Germline assignment: CDR1 LGHNA and CDR2 YSLEER. V lost 0 bases, J lost 8 bases, and 14 bases lay in between. CDR3 bases: TGCGCCAGCAGCCAAGAAGGGCACCCGGTGTATGAGCAGTTCTTC. It yields the protein CASSQEGHPVYEQFF.